This passage covers 21 T cell receptor beta chains from one sample sequenced in a study of T cells after somatic rescue of genetic block. Sequenced by immunoSEQ multiplex PCR; TCRdb stores in-frame clones only, minus some. Of about 63,000 clones in the sample, 92% were seen once. Sequencing input: peripheral blood mononuclear cells (PBMCs). These receptor sequences come from a man aged 40-49 years.

This rearrangement joins TRBV27 to TRBJ1-1, with 7 positions matching TRBD1. The CDR3 totals 17 residues. After removal of 5 bases from V and 2 bases from J, the junction contained 14 bases not matched to a gene. The germline V gene encodes CDR1 MNHEY and CDR2 SMNVEV (reference sequence). The DNA of the CDR3 is TGTGCCAGCAGTGCCGCCGAGGGGGCTCTCCTTAACACTGAAGCTTTCTTT. Translation: CASSAAEGALLNTEAFF.

The V and J genes are TRBV10-1 and TRBJ2-2; 10 nucleotides align to TRBD1. Per the germline V gene, CDR1 is WNHNN and CDR2 is SYGVQD (reference sequence). Trimming at V came to 4 bases and at J to 5 bases, leaving 4 bases not matched to a gene. The CDR3 spans 15 residues. CDR3 region: CASSGDRGRTGELFF. CDR3 bases: TGCGCCAGCAGTGGCGACAGGGGGCGAACCGGGGAGCTGTTTTTT.

V is TRBV5-1 and J is TRBJ2-4; D may match TRBD1 or TRBD2 (5 bases each). The length of the CDR3 is 17 residues. Trimming pared 5 bases from V and 1 base from J, leaving 19 bases between. Per the germline V gene, CDR1 is SGHRS and CDR2 is YFSETQ. The CDR3: CASRGPGPLAAKNIQYF. DNA for the CDR3: TGCGCCAGCAGGGGACCCGGCCCCTTAGCTGCCAAAAACATTCAGTACTTC.

The chain couples TRBV7-6 to TRBJ1-5, with D unresolved. CDR3 length: 13 residues. With 1 base removed from V and 6 bases from J, the gap between germline ends came to 7 bases. Per germline, CDR1 SGHVS and CDR2 FNYEAQ. As DNA, the CDR3 is TGTGCCAGCAGCTTAGTCCCTACTCAGCCCCAGCATTTT. Protein sequence: CASSLVPTQPQHF.

This clone was seen a single time. J is TRBJ2-7 and V is TRBV2; 14 nucleotides match TRBD2. Germline trimming cut 8 bases from V and 7 bases from J; bases unmatched to any gene: 7. The CDR3 consists of 14 residues. Germline CDR1 is SNHLY and CDR2 is FYNNEI. For the CDR3, the DNA is TGTGCCAGCGGGGGACTAGCGGGGGATCGGGAGCAGTACTTC. This translates into CASGGLAGDREQYF.

In this sample, this clone turned up once. The chain has TRBV6-1 and TRBJ2-2; 7 nucleotides line up with TRBD2. CDR1 and CDR2 from the germline V gene are MNHNS and SASEGT. There are 16 residues in the CDR3. V lost 2 bases to trimming and J lost 4 bases; unmatched junction nucleotides: 7. The CDR3 bases are TGTGCCAGCAGTGAATTGGCAGGGAGGGGCACCGGGGAGCTGTTTTTT. This sequence encodes CASSELAGRGTGELFF.

The chain has TRBV30 and TRBJ1-1; possible D gene TRBD1, 6 bases. With 3 bases removed from V and 3 bases from J, the gap between germline ends came to 11 bases. Germline CDR1 GTSNPN, CDR2 SVGIG (reference sequence). The CDR3 has 13 amino acids. The CDR3 sequence is CAWRGQVYTEAFF. CDR3 coding DNA: TGTGCCTGGAGGGGACAAGTCTACACTGAAGCTTTCTTT.

The chain combines TRBV7-9 with TRBJ2-5, with D perhaps TRBD1 (6 bases). From germline, CDR1 is SEHNR and CDR2 FQNEAQ (reference sequence). This CDR3 comprises 16 residues. V gave up 0 bases and J gave up 3 bases, with 14 bases separating them. CDR3 amino acids: CASSLALNAGEETQYF. The DNA of the CDR3 is TGTGCCAGCAGCTTAGCGCTTAATGCAGGGGAAGAGACCCAGTACTTC.

The V and J genes are TRBV18 and TRBJ1-5; no definite D call. The CDR3 runs to 14 residues. The V and J ends lost 6 bases and 5 bases respectively, with 14 bases between them. CDR1 is KGHSH and CDR2 is LQKENI in the germline V gene. CDR3 sequence reads: CASSLLGRDQPQHF. Here the CDR3 DNA reads TGTGCCAGCTCCCTATTGGGGAGGGATCAGCCCCAGCATTTT.

The rearrangement joins TRBV18 to TRBJ2-1; 9 bases fit TRBD1. In germline, CDR1 is KGHSH, CDR2 LQKENI. Losses at the gene ends were 3 bases for V and 7 bases for J; bases not matched to a gene: 7. The length of the CDR3 is 15 residues. The CDR3: CASSPRDRDVNEQFF. The CDR3 DNA reads TGTGCCAGCTCACCCCGGGACAGGGACGTGAATGAGCAGTTCTTC.

The V gene is TRBV9, the J gene TRBJ1-5; 9 nucleotides match TRBD1. This CDR3 spans 14 amino acids. V lost 4 bases to trimming and J lost 7 bases; unmatched junction nucleotides: 6. Germline CDR1 and CDR2: SGDLS and YYNGEE. CDR3 sequence: CASSSQGAGQPQHF. Written as DNA, the CDR3 is TGTGCCAGCAGCTCACAGGGGGCAGGACAGCCCCAGCATTTT.

This chain uses TRBV21-1 with TRBJ2-3; the tabulated D call, TRBD2, remains unverified against the DNA. TRBV21-1 is shown as a pseudogene. The CDR3 runs 18 residues. The CDR3 sequence: CASRGRADLTGGTDTQYF. CDR3 nucleotides: TGTGCCAGCAGGGGGAGGGCGGACCTTACCGGTGGCACAGATACGCAGTATTTT.

V is TRBV7-2 and J is TRBJ2-7; D not resolved. The germline CDR1 and CDR2 sequences are SGHTA and FQGNSA. The CDR3 is 13 amino acids. V was pared by 5 bases and J by 4 bases, with 12 bases between. Written as DNA, the CDR3 is TGTGCCAGCAGCCCCTCTCGCCCTTACGAGCAGTACTTC. It is translated as CASSPSRPYEQYF.

The rearrangement uses TRBV11-2 and TRBJ2-2; TRBD2 might be the D (5 bases). The CDR3 has 14 amino acids. The germline V and J ends were trimmed by 6 bases and 5 bases, with 13 bases remaining between them. Germline CDR1 and CDR2: SGHAT and FQNNGV. CDR3 region: CASRTAAGTGELFF. Written as DNA, the CDR3 is TGTGCCAGCAGGACCGCCGCGGGTACCGGGGAGCTGTTTTTT.

The chain uses TRBV4-1 and TRBJ1-1; D is possibly TRBD1 (5 bases). CDR1 MGHRA and CDR2 YSYEKL come from the germline V gene. This CDR3 has 12 residues. V was clipped by 0 bases and J by 8 bases, with 7 bases between them. CDR3 protein: CASSQDGGEAFF. The CDR3 nucleotides read TGCGCCAGCAGCCAAGATGGGGGGGAAGCTTTCTTT.

The V and J genes are TRBV15 and TRBJ2-3, with D uncertain. V lost 3 bases and J lost 4, with 5 bases in between. In germline, CDR1 is LNHNV, CDR2 YYDKDF (reference sequence). The CDR3 has 12 residues. The CDR3 region is CATSRLADTQYF. CDR3 DNA sequence: TGTGCCACCAGCAGGCTAGCAGATACGCAGTATTTT.

J is TRBJ1-4 and V is TRBV27; the match to TRBD1 covers 7 bases. Per germline, CDR1 MNHEY and CDR2 SMNVEV (reference sequence). The CDR3 is 15 residues long. The J segment lost 4 bases and the V segment lost 6 bases, leaving 8 bases of the junction unmatched. The CDR3 DNA reads as TGTGCCAGCAGAAGTGTTGGGACAGATAATGAAAAACTGTTTTTT. Its translation: CASRSVGTDNEKLFF.

V gene TRBV30 combines with J gene TRBJ2-5; weak D call: TRBD1 (5 bases). CDR1 is GTSNPN and CDR2 is SVGIG in the germline V gene (reference sequence). The CDR3 extends over 14 amino acids. V was clipped by 1 base and J by 1 base, with 10 bases between them. The CDR3 spells CAWSAQGAQETQYF. The CDR3 coding sequence is TGTGCCTGGAGTGCGCAAGGGGCCCAAGAGACCCAGTACTTC.

This chain joins TRBV5-4 and TRBJ2-3, with TRBD1 identical over 9 bases. V dropped 0 bases and J dropped 7; count of bases not matched to a gene: 6. CDR3 length equals 15 residues. CDR1 SGHNT and CDR2 YYREEE come from the germline V gene (reference sequence). The DNA of the CDR3 is TGTGCCAGCAGCTTGGGGGACAGGGTTTTAAATACGCAGTATTTT. Amino acids: CASSLGDRVLNTQYF.

The chain couples TRBV6-5 to TRBJ1-5; 9 nucleotides match TRBD1. The J segment lost 4 bases and the V segment lost 5 bases, leaving 3 bases of the junction unmatched. Germline V gene sequence: CDR1 MNHEY, CDR2 SVGAGI. There are 14 residues in the CDR3. The CDR3 sequence is CASSPGQGNQPQHF. CDR3 in DNA: TGTGCCAGCAGTCCTGGACAGGGGAATCAGCCCCAGCATTTT.

J is TRBJ1-5 and V is TRBV15; no definite D call. The CDR3 is made up of 15 amino acids. The germline CDR1 and CDR2 sequences are LNHNV and YYDKDF (reference sequence). Trimming shortened V by 0 bases and J by 4 bases, and 10 bases separated the two germline ends. This CDR3 is CATSRDGVKNQPQHF. The CDR3 DNA is TGTGCCACCAGCAGAGATGGGGTTAAGAATCAGCCCCAGCATTTT.